The 15 T cell receptor beta chains below come from one sample, sequenced in a study of blood T cell repertoires in COVID-19. TCRdb keeps only in-frame clones here, not all; method: immunoSEQ multiplex PCR. The sample has hundreds of thousands of clones, 70% to 90% seen once. The sample was peripheral blood. These receptors were taken from a woman aged 50 to 60 with COVID-19, enrolled during active disease.

The sample holds a few counts of this clone. Other DNA sequences within the sample encode an identical CDR3. The V and J genes are TRBV19 and TRBJ1-2; 9 bases agree with TRBD1. This CDR3 is 13 amino acids long. CDR1 and CDR2 from the germline V gene are LNHDA and SQIVND (reference sequence). Losses at the gene ends were 3 bases for V and 4 bases for J; bases not matched to a gene: 0. The chain's CDR3 is CASSMGQGYGYTF. In nucleotides, the CDR3 is TGTGCCAGTAGTATGGGACAGGGCTATGGCTACACCTTC.

This clone has only one observation. This CDR3 reads CATSDPSGQPLEETQYF. In nucleotides, the CDR3 is TGTGCCACCAGTGATCCGTCGGGACAGCCTTTGGAGGAGACCCAGTACTTC. The V and J genes are TRBV24-1 and TRBJ2-5, with TRBD1 identical over 7 bases. Germline trimming cut 3 bases from V and 5 bases from J; bases unmatched to any gene: 14. The CDR3 is made up of 17 amino acids. Germline V gene sequence: CDR1 KGHDR, CDR2 SFDVKD.

The chain links TRBV6-2 or TRBV6-3 to TRBJ1-6, with D tentatively TRBD1 (5 bases). CDR3 length equals 14 residues. Trimming cost V 2 bases and J 13 bases, with 15 bases left between them. Germline V gives CDR1 MNHEY, CDR2 SVGEGT. The CDR3 DNA sequence: TGTGCCAGCAGTTACAGTGGGACCGCGGGGCCCCTCCACTTT. This translates into CASSYSGTAGPLHF.

The chain recombines TRBV30 with TRBJ1-1; 7 bases align to TRBD1. Germline V gives CDR1 GTSNPN, CDR2 SVGIG (reference sequence). V lost 1 base and J lost 4; bases outside the gene matches: 6. The length of the CDR3 is 14 residues. The CDR3 DNA is TGTGCCTGGAGTGGACAGGGAGTCGGCACTGAAGCTTTCTTT. Its protein product is CAWSGQGVGTEAFF.

V is TRBV9 and J is TRBJ2-2; TRBD1 matches at 7 bases. The V gene's germline CDR1 is SGDLS and CDR2 YYNGEE. The V gene end was trimmed by 4 bases and the J gene end by 0 bases; junction bases not matched to a gene: 6. The CDR3 is 16 residues long. This CDR3 reads CASSPTRGTNTGELFF. DNA of the CDR3: TGTGCCAGCAGCCCAACCAGGGGGACGAACACCGGGGAGCTGTTTTTT.

V is TRBV7-6 and J is TRBJ2-7; 9 nucleotides agree with TRBD1. The trim removed 5 bases at V and 6 bases at J, leaving 11 bases unmatched. The CDR3 loop spans 15 amino acids. The germline CDR1 and CDR2 sequences are SGHVS and FNYEAQ. DNA of the CDR3: TGTGCCAGCAGCCCAAGAGGGGACAGGGCGTTCGAGCAGTACTTC. This encodes CASSPRGDRAFEQYF.

This clone was picked up one time. The chain has TRBV18 and TRBJ1-1, with 7 bases matching TRBD1. The germline gives CDR1 KGHSH, CDR2 LQKENI. V was pared by 5 bases and J by 1 base, with 7 bases of the junction left unmatched. The CDR3 consists of 15 residues. CDR3 sequence reads: CASSSNRGGNTEAFF. The CDR3 DNA follows: TGTGCCAGCTCATCGAACAGGGGAGGGAACACTGAAGCTTTCTTT. The full variable domain, rest sourced from reference TRBV18 and TRBJ1-1, is NAGVMQNPRHLVRRRGQEARLRCSPMKGHSHVYWYRQLPEEGLKFMVYLQKENIIDESGMPKERFSAEFPKEGPSILRIQQVVRGDSAAYFCASSSNRGGNTEAFFGQGTRLTVV.

The rearrangement links TRBV13 to TRBJ2-1; D gene ambiguous. Germline CDR1 reads PRHDT; CDR2 reads FYEKMQ (reference sequence). Trimming took 5 bases from V and 0 from J, leaving 14 bases between them. This CDR3 is built from 16 residues. This CDR3 reads CASSRLFLSSYNEQFF. Written as DNA, the CDR3 is TGTGCCAGCAGCCGACTTTTCCTGAGCTCCTACAATGAGCAGTTCTTC.

The table lists this clone with a count of one. The chain links TRBV5-6 to TRBJ2-7; D possibly corresponds to TRBD1 (5 bases). Per the germline V gene, CDR1 is SGHDT and CDR2 is YYEEEE. The CDR3 runs to 14 residues. V shed 5 bases and J shed 5 bases, with 17 bases lying between them. The CDR3: CASRYPTQGNEQYF. The CDR3 DNA follows: TGTGCCAGCAGATATCCGACTCAGGGAAACGAGCAGTACTTC.

With regard to this clone: The sample holds other DNA sequences that translate to the same CDR3. The genes are TRBV19 and TRBJ2-3; 9 positions match TRBD2. The CDR3 has 15 residues. Germline lookup yields CDR1 LNHDA and CDR2 SQIVND (reference sequence). V shed 1 base, J shed 5 bases, and the junction held 4 bases outside the gene matches. The CDR3 DNA sequence: TGTGCCAGTAGTATAGGCGGGGGGGCCGGAGATACGCAGTATTTT. Its translation is CASSIGGGAGDTQYF.

The chain is built from TRBV25-1 and TRBJ2-7; the match to TRBD1 covers 7 bases. The CDR3 has 14 residues. Germline loops: CDR1 MGHDK, CDR2 SYGVNS. The V gene end was trimmed by 7 bases and the J gene end by 1 base; junction bases not matched to a gene: 7. CDR3 bases: TGTGCCAGCACTGGGACAGCCCCTTCCTACGAGCAGTACTTC. Translating it yields CASTGTAPSYEQYF.

The count of this clone is one. V usage is TRBV7-2 and J usage is TRBJ1-5; 11 bases agree with TRBD1. Germline-derived CDR1 and CDR2 are SGHTA and FQGNSA. The trim removed 0 bases at V and 9 bases at J, leaving 4 bases unmatched. The CDR3 has 15 residues. The DNA of the CDR3 is TGTGCCAGCAGCTTAGCCTGGACAGGGGGCACGCCCCAGCATTTT. It yields the protein CASSLAWTGGTPQHF.

This clone was observed a single time. This rearrangement joins TRBV2 to TRBJ2-7; D is possibly TRBD1 (5 bases). The V gene's germline CDR1 is SNHLY and CDR2 FYNNEI. V was cut by 7 bases and J by 2 bases, with 12 bases left in between. This CDR3 has 13 amino acids. CDR3 protein: CASITGYTYEQYF. The CDR3 bases are TGTGCCAGCATTACAGGCTATACCTACGAGCAGTACTTC.

The chain has TRBV7-9 and TRBJ1-3; tentatively, D is TRBD1 (6 bases). The CDR3 length is 14 residues. Trimming took off 6 bases at V and 6 bases at J, with 15 bases between the two ends. Germline loops: CDR1 SEHNR, CDR2 FQNEAQ (reference sequence). CDR3 DNA: TGTGCCAGCAGACTGGGCCAGGGGTTAAACACCATATATTTT. This sequence encodes CASRLGQGLNTIYF.

The chain employs TRBV3-1 (or the pseudogene TRBV3-2) and TRBJ1-2; D is unclear. In germline, CDR1 is LGHDT, CDR2 YNNKEL (reference sequence). The CDR3 extends over 13 amino acids. Deletions cut 3 bases from V and 9 bases from J, with 14 bases between. The DNA for the CDR3 is TGTGCCAGCAGCCACCCCGAAAGCGAGAGCTACACCTTC. It is translated as CASSHPESESYTF.